This paragraph covers one T cell receptor (beta chain) sequence. In the same sample, other DNA sequences code for this CDR3. Sequencing was performed with immunoSEQ multiplex PCR; in TCRdb, only in-frame clones are kept and a portion is missing. The data show 56,000 or so clones, approximately 84% seen once. The sample comes from a study of PD-1 blockade in mismatch repair-deficient tumors. V lost 0 bases and J 0 bases, leaving 7 bases between the germline ends. Germline V gives CDR1 SGDLS, CDR2 YYNGEE. This CDR3 contains 15 residues. Sequenced here: peripheral blood, sampled around 19 weeks after starting pembrolizumab. The chain uses TRBV9 and TRBJ1-5, with D unresolved. This TCR was recovered from an adult with mismatch repair-deficient cancer. The CDR3 DNA sequence: TGTGCCAGCAGCGTAGAAGGGAGTAGCAATCAGCCCCAGCATTTT. Translated, it gives CASSVEGSSNQPQHF. Full variable domain (outside the CDR3, taken from reference TRBV9 and TRBJ1-5): DSGVTQTPKHLITATGQRVTLRCSPRSGDLSVYWYQQSLDQGLQFLIQYYNGEERAKGNILERFSAQQFPDLHSELNLSSLELGDSALYFCASSVEGSSNQPQHFGDGTRLSIL.